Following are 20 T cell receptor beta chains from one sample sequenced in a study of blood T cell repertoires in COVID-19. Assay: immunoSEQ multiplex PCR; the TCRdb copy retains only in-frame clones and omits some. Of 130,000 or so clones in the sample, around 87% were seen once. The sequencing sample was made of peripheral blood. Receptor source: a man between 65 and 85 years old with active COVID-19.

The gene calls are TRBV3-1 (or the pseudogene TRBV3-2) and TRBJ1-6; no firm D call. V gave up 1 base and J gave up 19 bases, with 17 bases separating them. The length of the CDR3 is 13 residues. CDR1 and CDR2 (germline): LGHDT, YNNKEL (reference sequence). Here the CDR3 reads CASSQGRPLEFHF. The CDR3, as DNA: TGTGCCAGCAGCCAAGGCCGGCCACTGGAGTTTCACTTT.

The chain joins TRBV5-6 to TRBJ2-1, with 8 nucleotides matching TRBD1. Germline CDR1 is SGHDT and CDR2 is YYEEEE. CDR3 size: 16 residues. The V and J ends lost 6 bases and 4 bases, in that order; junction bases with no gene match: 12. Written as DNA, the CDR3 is TGTGCCAGCAACCCCCGGACAGGGACAATTTACAATGAGCAGTTCTTC. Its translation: CASNPRTGTIYNEQFF.

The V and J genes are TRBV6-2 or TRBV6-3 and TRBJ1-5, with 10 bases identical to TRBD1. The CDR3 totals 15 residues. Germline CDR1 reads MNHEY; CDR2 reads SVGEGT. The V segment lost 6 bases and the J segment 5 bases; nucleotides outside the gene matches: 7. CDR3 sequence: CASSPDRGTDQPQHF. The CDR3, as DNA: TGTGCCAGCAGCCCGGACAGGGGGACGGATCAGCCCCAGCATTTT.

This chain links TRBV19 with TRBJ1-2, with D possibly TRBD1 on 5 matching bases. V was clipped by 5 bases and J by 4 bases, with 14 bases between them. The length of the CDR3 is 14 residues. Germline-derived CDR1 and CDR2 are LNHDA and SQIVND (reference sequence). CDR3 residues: CASSLRQTLYGYTF. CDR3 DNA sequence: TGTGCCAGTAGTCTCCGACAGACCCTCTATGGCTACACCTTC.

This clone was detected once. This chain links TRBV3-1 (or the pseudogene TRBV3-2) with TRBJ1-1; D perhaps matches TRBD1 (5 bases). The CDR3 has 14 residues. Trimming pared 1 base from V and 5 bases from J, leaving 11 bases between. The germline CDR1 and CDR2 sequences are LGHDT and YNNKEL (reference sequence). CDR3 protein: CASSQAAGRTEAFF. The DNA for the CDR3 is TGTGCCAGCAGCCAAGCGGCAGGGCGGACTGAAGCTTTCTTT.

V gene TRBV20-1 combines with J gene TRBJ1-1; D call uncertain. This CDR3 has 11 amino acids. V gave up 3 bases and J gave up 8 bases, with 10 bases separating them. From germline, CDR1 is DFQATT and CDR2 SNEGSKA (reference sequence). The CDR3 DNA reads TGCAGTGCTAGTTTCGCCGAGGAAGCTTTCTTT. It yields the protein CSASFAEEAFF.

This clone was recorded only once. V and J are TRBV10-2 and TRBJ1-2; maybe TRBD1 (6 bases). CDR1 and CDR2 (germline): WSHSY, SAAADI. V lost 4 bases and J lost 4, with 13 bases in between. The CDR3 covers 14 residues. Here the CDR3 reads CASSGQDNGYGYTF. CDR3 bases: TGCGCCAGCAGTGGACAGGATAATGGCTATGGCTACACCTTC.

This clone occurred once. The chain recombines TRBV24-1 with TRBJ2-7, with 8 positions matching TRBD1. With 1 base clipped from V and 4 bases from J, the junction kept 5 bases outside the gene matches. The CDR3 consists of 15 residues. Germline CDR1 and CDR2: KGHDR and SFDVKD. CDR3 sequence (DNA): TGTGCCACCAGTGATTTACAGGGGGGCCGATACGAGCAGTACTTC. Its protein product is CATSDLQGGRYEQYF.

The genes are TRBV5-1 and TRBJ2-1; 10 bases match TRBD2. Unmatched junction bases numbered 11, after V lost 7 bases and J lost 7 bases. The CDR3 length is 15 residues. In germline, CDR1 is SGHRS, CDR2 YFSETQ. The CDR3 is CASRILAGATNEQFF. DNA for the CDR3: TGCGCCAGCCGAATCCTAGCGGGAGCTACGAATGAGCAGTTCTTC.

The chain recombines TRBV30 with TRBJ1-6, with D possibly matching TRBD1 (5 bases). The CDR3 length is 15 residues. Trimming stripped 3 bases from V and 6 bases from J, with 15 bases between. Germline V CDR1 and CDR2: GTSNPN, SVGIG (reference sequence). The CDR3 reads CAWRVDGGGNSPLHF. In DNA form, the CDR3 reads TGTGCCTGGAGGGTGGACGGGGGAGGTAATTCACCCCTCCACTTT.

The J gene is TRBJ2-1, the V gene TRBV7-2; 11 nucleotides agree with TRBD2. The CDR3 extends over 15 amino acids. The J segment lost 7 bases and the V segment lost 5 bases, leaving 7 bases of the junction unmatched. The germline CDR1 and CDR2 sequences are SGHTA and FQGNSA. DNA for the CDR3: TGTGCCAGCAGCACCCAGATAGCGGGAGGGAATGAGCAGTTCTTC. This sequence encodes CASSTQIAGGNEQFF.

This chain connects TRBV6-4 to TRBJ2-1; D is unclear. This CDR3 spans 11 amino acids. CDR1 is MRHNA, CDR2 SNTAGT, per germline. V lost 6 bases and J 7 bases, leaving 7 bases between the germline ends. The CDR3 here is CASSPVNEQFF. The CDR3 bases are TGTGCCAGCAGCCCCGTGAATGAGCAGTTCTTC.

The CDR3: CASSASGLQETQYF. In DNA, the CDR3 is TGCGCCAGCAGCGCCTCGGGACTTCAAGAGACCCAGTACTTC. The chain uses TRBV5-1 and TRBJ2-5, with a weak D call TRBD2 (6 bases). V gave up 4 bases and J gave up 2 bases, with 12 bases separating them. The CDR3 runs 14 residues. Germline lookup yields CDR1 SGHRS and CDR2 YFSETQ.

CDR3 nucleotides: TGTGCCAGTAAACCGACAGCTATCGGCTACGAGCAGTACTTC. Protein: CASKPTAIGYEQYF. The chain has TRBV19 and TRBJ2-7, with D tentatively TRBD1 (5 bases). Germline CDR1 and CDR2: LNHDA and SQIVND (reference sequence). The CDR3 covers 14 residues. V was clipped by 7 bases and J by 3 bases, with 16 bases between them.

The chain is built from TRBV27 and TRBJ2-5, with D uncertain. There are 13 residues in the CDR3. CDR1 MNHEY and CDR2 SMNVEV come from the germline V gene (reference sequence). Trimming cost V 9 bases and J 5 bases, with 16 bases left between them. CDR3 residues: CASRRGTWETQYF. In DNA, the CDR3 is TGTGCCAGTCGGCGAGGTACTTGGGAGACCCAGTACTTC.

In DNA form, the CDR3 reads TGCGCCAGCACCCCGCCCAGCGGGTCCAACACTGAAGCTTTCTTT. Residues: CASTPPSGSNTEAFF. The V and J genes are TRBV5-1 and TRBJ1-1; no clear D. V was shortened by 6 bases and J by 2 bases, with 17 bases between the two germline ends. Germline V CDR1 and CDR2: SGHRS, YFSETQ. The length of the CDR3 is 15 residues.

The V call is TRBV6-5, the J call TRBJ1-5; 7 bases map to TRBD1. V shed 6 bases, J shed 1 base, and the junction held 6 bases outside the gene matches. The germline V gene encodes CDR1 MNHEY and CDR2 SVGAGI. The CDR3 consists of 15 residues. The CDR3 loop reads CASRRDSGSNQPQHF. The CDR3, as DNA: TGTGCCAGCAGAAGGGACAGCGGAAGCAATCAGCCCCAGCATTTT.

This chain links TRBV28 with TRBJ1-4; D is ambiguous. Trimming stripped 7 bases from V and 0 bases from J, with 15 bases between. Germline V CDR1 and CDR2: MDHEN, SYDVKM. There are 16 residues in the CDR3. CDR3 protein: CASIPARGATNEKLFF. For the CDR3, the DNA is TGTGCCAGCATCCCTGCCCGCGGGGCAACTAATGAAAAACTGTTTTTT.

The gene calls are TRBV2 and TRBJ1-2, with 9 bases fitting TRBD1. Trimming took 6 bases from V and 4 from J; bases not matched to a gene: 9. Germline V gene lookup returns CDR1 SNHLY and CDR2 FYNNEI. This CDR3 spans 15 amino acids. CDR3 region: CASSARDRVSYGYTF. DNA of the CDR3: TGTGCCAGCAGCGCTCGGGACAGGGTCAGCTATGGCTACACCTTC. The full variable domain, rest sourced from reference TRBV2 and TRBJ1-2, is EPEVTQTPSHQVTQMGQEVILRCVPISNHLYFYWYRQILGQKVEFLVSFYNNEISEKSEIFDDQFSVERPDGSNFTLKIRSTKLEDSAMYFCASSARDRVSYGYTFGSGTRLTVV.

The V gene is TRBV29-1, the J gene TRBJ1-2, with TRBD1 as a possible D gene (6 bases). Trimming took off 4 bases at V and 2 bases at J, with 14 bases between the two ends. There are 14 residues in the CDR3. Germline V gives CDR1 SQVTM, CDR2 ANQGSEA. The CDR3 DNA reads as TGCAGCGTTGTAGTATCTGGGGGCAACTATGGCTACACCTTC. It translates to CSVVVSGGNYGYTF.